This T cell receptor (beta chain) was retrieved from a study of TIL therapy for anti-PD-1-resistant metastatic lung cancer. About the study: Half of patients were current or former smokers. Tumors carried a median about 1.4 non-synonymous mutations per megabase.

Unmatched junction bases numbered 9, after V lost 6 bases and J lost 7 bases. The CDR3 consists of 15 residues. Germline V gives CDR1 LNHDA, CDR2 SQIVND (reference sequence). The libraries were made with immunoSEQ v3. Survey-level samples got 1.5 million to 2.5 million read pairs; deep-level samples got about 5-6 million. Profiled with immunoSEQ multiplex PCR; TCRdb holds only in-frame clones, not every one. Among roughly 92,000 clones listed, roughly two thirds were seen once. This sample's time point: pre-treatment sample, taken before nivolumab and TIL therapy. Tumor tissue came from excised metastases, mostly pleural nodules or supraclavicular lymph nodes. Adults with stage 4 NSCLC were enrolled in a phase I trial.

Material: tumor tissue, obtained at baseline. The chain uses TRBV19 and TRBJ1-2, with TRBD1 identical over 12 bases. This TCR came from a person between 25 and 79 years old with non-small cell lung cancer. The CDR3 sequence: CASRDPGQGARGYTF. The CDR3 DNA reads TGTGCCAGTAGGGATCCGGGACAGGGGGCGCGTGGCTACACCTTC.